Below are 26 T cell receptor beta chains sequenced from a single sample in a study of OX40 agonist ivuxolimab in advanced cancers. Libraries came from the immunoSEQ multiplex PCR assay. As stored in TCRdb, this immuneACCESS dataset retains in-frame rearrangements with V and J assigned. A fraction of the clones does not appear; measured against another copy, unresolved V genes explain less than half of the discrepancy, and the remainder lacks a known reason. The sample table contains 80,000 or so clones; only one count was recorded for roughly 87% of them. The biggest ten clones account for 0.15% to 0.2% of the sample. The sequences come from CD4+ or CD8+ T cells sorted from blood, collected in a trial of the OX40 agonist ivuxolimab. These TCRs come from an adult with an advanced solid tumor such as melanoma, head and neck, liver or kidney cancer.

The gene calls are TRBV9 and TRBJ2-3, with D hard to call. Germline CDR1 SGDLS, CDR2 YYNGEE. The ends were cut back, 3 bases at V and 4 bases at J, with 12 bases in the middle. The CDR3 has 14 residues. The CDR3 here is CASSAGPTADTQYF. The CDR3 DNA reads as TGTGCCAGCAGCGCCGGACCCACGGCAGATACGCAGTATTTT. The full variable domain, completed using reference TRBV9 and TRBJ2-3, is DSGVTQTPKHLITATGQRVTLRCSPRSGDLSVYWYQQSLDQGLQFLIQYYNGEERAKGNILERFSAQQFPDLHSELNLSSLELGDSALYFCASSAGPTADTQYFGPGTRLTVL.

The table lists this clone with a count of one. The chain links TRBV6-1 to TRBJ2-7, with D tentatively TRBD2 (6 bases). There are 14 residues in the CDR3. V was cut by 8 bases and J by 4 bases, with 18 bases left in between. Germline V gene sequence: CDR1 MNHNS, CDR2 SASEGT. The CDR3 spells CASRGRKDIYEQYF. The CDR3 nucleotides are TGTGCCAGCCGTGGGAGGAAAGATATTTACGAGCAGTACTTC.

This clone showed up just a few times. This sequence joins TRBV7-8 and TRBJ2-7; 10 bases are a match to TRBD2. The CDR3 length is 16 residues. Trimming at V came to 5 bases and at J to 0 bases, leaving 7 bases not matched to a gene. Germline V gene sequence: CDR1 SGHVS, CDR2 FQNEAQ. The CDR3 here is CASSQEAGGISYEQYF. The CDR3 DNA reads as TGTGCCAGCAGCCAGGAAGCGGGGGGGATCTCCTACGAGCAGTACTTC.

The CDR3 sequence: CASGREGSGANVLTF. As DNA, the CDR3 is TGCGCCAGCGGGAGGGAGGGCTCTGGGGCCAACGTCCTGACTTTC. The gene calls are TRBV5-1 and TRBJ2-6; TRBD2 matches at 7 bases. V was clipped by 7 bases and J by 0 bases; unmatched bases: 4. The germline V gene encodes CDR1 SGHRS and CDR2 YFSETQ. The CDR3 is 15 amino acids.

V and J are TRBV11-2 and TRBJ2-1; 8 positions match TRBD1. Looked up from germline, CDR1 is SGHAT and CDR2 is FQNNGV. The CDR3 covers 20 residues. V was pared by 0 bases and J by 5 bases, with 18 bases of the junction left unmatched. CDR3 residues: CASSLEYRDRITSLNNEQFF. In DNA form, the CDR3 reads TGTGCCAGCAGCTTAGAGTACCGGGACAGGATAACCAGCCTCAACAATGAGCAGTTCTTC.

This clone was seen once. The chain combines TRBV6-4 with TRBJ2-3; TRBD1 is a possible D gene (5 bases). V lost 5 bases to trimming and J lost 5 bases, with 11 bases between them. The CDR3 sequence is 13 residues long. CDR1 MRHNA and CDR2 SNTAGT come from the germline V gene. CDR3 sequence: CASSPRQQDTQYF. The CDR3 DNA reads as TGTGCCAGCAGTCCTCGACAGCAAGATACGCAGTATTTT.

The chain is built from TRBV11-2 and TRBJ2-7; D ambiguous. Trimming took 1 base from V and 2 from J, leaving 12 bases between them. The length of the CDR3 is 15 residues. CDR1 and CDR2 from the germline V gene are SGHAT and FQNNGV. DNA of the CDR3: TGTGCCAGCAGCTTAGGTTTGGCAGATACCTACGAGCAGTACTTC. Its translation: CASSLGLADTYEQYF.

V gene TRBV27 combines with J gene TRBJ2-2, with a tentative D call TRBD2 (6 bases). V was trimmed by 5 bases and J by 0 bases, leaving 13 bases between them. Germline V gene lookup returns CDR1 MNHEY and CDR2 SMNVEV (reference sequence). There are 16 residues in the CDR3. This chain's CDR3 is CASSLRAGTNTGELFF. As DNA, the CDR3 is TGTGCCAGCAGTCTTCGAGCGGGTACGAACACCGGGGAGCTGTTTTTT.

The CDR3 nucleotides are TGTGCCAGCAGTCTAGCAACTAATGAAAAACTGTTTTTT. This gives the protein CASSLATNEKLFF. This chain links TRBV2 with TRBJ1-4; no reliable D call. The CDR3 consists of 13 residues. V lost 5 bases and J 0 bases, leaving 4 bases between the germline ends. Per the germline V gene, CDR1 is SNHLY and CDR2 is FYNNEI.

This clone came up a few times. The chain has TRBV10-1 and TRBJ1-1, with D unclear. V was shortened by 0 bases and J by 10 bases, with 12 bases between the two germline ends. The CDR3 is 13 residues long. Per germline, CDR1 WNHNN and CDR2 SYGVQD (reference sequence). The CDR3 coding sequence is TGCGCCAGCAGTGAGTCGGGAATATGGGGAGCTTTCTTT. Residues: CASSESGIWGAFF.

This rearrangement joins TRBV19 to TRBJ2-3, with 9 bases fitting TRBD2. Trimming took 5 bases from V and 1 from J; bases not matched to a gene: 13. CDR1 is LNHDA and CDR2 is SQIVND in the germline V gene (reference sequence). The CDR3 length is 18 residues. The CDR3 coding sequence is TGTGCCAGTAGTTCGCGAACCGGGACTAGCAGAGGCACAGATACGCAGTATTTT. Residues: CASSSRTGTSRGTDTQYF. Complete variable domain (other parts from reference TRBV19 and TRBJ2-3): DGGITQSPKYLFRKEGQNVTLSCEQNLNHDAMYWYRQDPGQGLRLIYYSQIVNDFQKGDIAEGYSVSREKKESFPLTVTSAQKNPTAFYLCASSSRTGTSRGTDTQYFGPGTRLTVL.

This clone was observed once. The rearrangement joins TRBV11-2 to TRBJ2-3; 10 bases match TRBD2. The germline V gene encodes CDR1 SGHAT and CDR2 FQNNGV. Trimming removed 0 bases from V and 3 bases from J; junction bases left unmatched: 3. The length of the CDR3 is 16 residues. CDR3 sequence (DNA): TGTGCCAGCAGCTTAGACGGAGCGGGAGGGACAGATACGCAGTATTTT. As protein: CASSLDGAGGTDTQYF.

J is TRBJ2-7 and V is TRBV30; no definite D call. Germline V gene lookup returns CDR1 GTSNPN and CDR2 SVGIG (reference sequence). V gave up 1 base and J gave up 3 bases, with 7 bases separating them. The CDR3 sequence is 12 residues long. The CDR3 is CAWSEGLYEQYF. The CDR3 nucleotides are TGTGCCTGGAGTGAGGGTCTCTACGAGCAGTACTTC. Filled out from reference TRBV30 and TRBJ2-7, the complete variable domain reads SQTIHQWPATLVQPVGSPLSLECTVEGTSNPNLYWYRQAAGRGLQLLFYSVGIGQISSEVPQNLSASRPQDRQFILSSKKLLLSDSGFYLCAWSEGLYEQYFGPGTRLTVT.

This chain joins TRBV19 and TRBJ2-5, with 11 bases aligning to TRBD1. The CDR3 is 16 amino acids. J gave up 0 bases and V 4 bases, and 4 bases lay outside the gene matches. The germline V gene has CDR1 LNHDA and CDR2 SQIVND (reference sequence). Here the CDR3 reads CASSTRTGGYQETQYF. CDR3 DNA: TGTGCCAGTAGTACCAGGACAGGGGGCTACCAAGAGACCCAGTACTTC.

The chain couples TRBV6-1 to TRBJ1-6; a weak D match, TRBD1 (6 bases). CDR1 is MNHNS, CDR2 SASEGT, per germline. The CDR3 has 15 amino acids. V dropped 6 bases and J dropped 0 bases, with 9 bases sitting between them. The CDR3 sequence: CASRRGSSYNSPLHF. The CDR3 nucleotides are TGTGCCAGCAGGAGGGGGAGCTCCTATAATTCACCCCTCCACTTT.

The chain joins TRBV7-3 to TRBJ2-3; a weak D match, TRBD1 (5 bases). The ends were cut back, 2 bases at V and 5 bases at J, with 14 bases in the middle. Germline CDR1 reads SGHTA; CDR2 reads FQGTGA. The CDR3 consists of 15 residues. This CDR3 is CASSLYSDRGDTQYF. The CDR3 DNA reads as TGTGCCAGCAGCTTATATTCCGATAGGGGAGATACGCAGTATTTT.

The chain joins TRBV9 to TRBJ2-7, with D maybe TRBD1 (6 bases). Trimming removed 4 bases at V and 4 bases at J, with 18 bases between. Germline V gene sequence: CDR1 SGDLS, CDR2 YYNGEE. The length of the CDR3 is 15 residues. In DNA, the CDR3 is TGTGCCAGCAGCCCTCGGGGAACAGGGTTATACGAGCAGTACTTC. It is translated as CASSPRGTGLYEQYF.

The chain recombines TRBV5-6 with TRBJ1-2; no definite D call. The CDR3 length is 14 residues. Deletions cut 3 bases from V and 3 bases from J, with 12 bases between. From germline, CDR1 is SGHDT and CDR2 YYEEEE. For the CDR3, the DNA is TGTGCCAGCAGCTCAAAGGGCCTTTACTATGGCTACACCTTC. Its protein is CASSSKGLYYGYTF.

V is TRBV5-1 and J is TRBJ1-4; 7 nucleotides agree with TRBD1. Germline values: CDR1 SGHRS, CDR2 YFSETQ. This CDR3 is built from 14 residues. Losses at the gene ends were 4 bases for V and 7 bases for J; bases not matched to a gene: 7. The CDR3 DNA is TGCGCCAGCAGCCTAGGGGGCGGTATTGAAAAACTGTTTTTT. Protein: CASSLGGGIEKLFF.

The chain recombines TRBV20-1 with TRBJ1-1, with TRBD1 matching 9 bases. The germline gives CDR1 DFQATT, CDR2 SNEGSKA (reference sequence). This CDR3 has 11 amino acids. The CDR3 DNA is TGCAGCCCAAGACAGGGGGTATTGGCTTTCTTT. Translation: CSPRQGVLAFF.

The V gene is TRBV2, the J gene TRBJ1-1, with no clear D. The V end lost 5 bases, the J end lost 7 bases, and 11 bases lay between the germline ends. This CDR3 contains 12 residues. Germline assignment: CDR1 SNHLY and CDR2 FYNNEI. CDR3 region: CASSLDRNEAFF. The CDR3 nucleotides are TGTGCCAGCAGTTTGGACCGTAATGAAGCTTTCTTT.

J is TRBJ2-3 and V is TRBV6-6; D unresolved. The V end was cut by 2 bases, the J end by 0 bases, with 9 bases between. Germline values: CDR1 MNHNY, CDR2 SVGAGI (reference sequence). This CDR3 has 15 residues. Here the CDR3 reads CASSYKLSSTDTQYF. CDR3 DNA: TGTGCCAGCAGTTACAAGCTATCTAGCACAGATACGCAGTATTTT.

The CDR3 bases are TGTGCCAGCAGTTACTTTGGGACGGCGAACACTGAAGCTTTCTTT. It is translated as CASSYFGTANTEAFF. V and J are TRBV6-5 and TRBJ1-1; perhaps TRBD1 as D (5 bases). The V end was cut by 1 base, the J end by 1 base, with 10 bases between. The CDR3 consists of 15 residues. The V gene's germline CDR1 is MNHEY and CDR2 SVGAGI.

This chain joins TRBV11-3 and TRBJ1-6; D is undetermined. Germline CDR1 reads SGHNT; CDR2 reads YENEEA. The CDR3 is made up of 13 amino acids. Trimming stripped 11 bases from V and 1 base from J, with 9 bases between. CDR3 sequence: CAPTGSYNSPLHF. In DNA form, the CDR3 reads TGTGCCCCCACTGGATCCTATAATTCACCCCTCCACTTT.

The genes are TRBV5-4 and TRBJ2-5; 13 positions match TRBD2. The V gene end was trimmed by 4 bases and the J gene end by 5 bases; junction bases not matched to a gene: 8. The CDR3 totals 16 residues. Germline V CDR1 and CDR2: SGHNT, YYREEE (reference sequence). CDR3 sequence (DNA): TGTGCCAGCAGCGGCCGACTAGCGGGGGGTAGGGAGACCCAGTACTTC. This codes for CASSGRLAGGRETQYF.

The V and J genes are TRBV11-2 and TRBJ1-1; no definite D call. CDR3 length equals 13 residues. V shed 5 bases and J shed 4 bases, with 11 bases lying between them. Germline loops: CDR1 SGHAT, CDR2 FQNNGV. The CDR3 nucleotides are TGTGCCAGCAGCGAACAGCCGAGCACTGAAGCTTTCTTT. Amino acid sequence: CASSEQPSTEAFF.